This T cell receptor (beta chain) was identified in a study of blood T cell repertoires in COVID-19. The germline CDR1 and CDR2 sequences are SGHTA and FQGNSA. V gave up 5 bases and J gave up 7 bases; unmatched junction bases: 2. This CDR3 contains 15 residues. Measured with immunoSEQ multiplex PCR; TCRdb has only the in-frame clones, and not every one. The top ten hold 5.1% of the sample, which has about 220,000 clones, 84% seen once. This chain uses TRBV7-2 with TRBJ2-1; 16 nucleotides align to TRBD2. The receptor was derived from a woman between 55 and 75 years old who had recovered from COVID-19. Sequencing was done on a sample of peripheral blood. CDR3 sequence reads: CASSPGLAGGNEQFF. The CDR3 DNA reads TGTGCCAGCAGCCCGGGACTAGCGGGGGGGAATGAGCAGTTCTTC.